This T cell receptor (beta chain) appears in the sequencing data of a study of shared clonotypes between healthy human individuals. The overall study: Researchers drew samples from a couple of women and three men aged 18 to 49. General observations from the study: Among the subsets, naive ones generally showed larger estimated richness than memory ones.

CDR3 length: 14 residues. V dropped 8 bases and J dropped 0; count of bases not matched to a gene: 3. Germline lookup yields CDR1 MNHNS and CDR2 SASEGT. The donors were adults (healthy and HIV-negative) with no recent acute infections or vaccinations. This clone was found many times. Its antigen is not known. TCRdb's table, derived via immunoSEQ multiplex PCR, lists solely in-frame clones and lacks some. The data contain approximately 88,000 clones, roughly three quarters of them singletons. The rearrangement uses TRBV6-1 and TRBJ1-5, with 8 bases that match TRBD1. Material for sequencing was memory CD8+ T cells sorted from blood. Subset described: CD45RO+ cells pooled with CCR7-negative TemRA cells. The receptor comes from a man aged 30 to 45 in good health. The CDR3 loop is CASLDRGSNQPQHF. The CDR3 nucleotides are TGTGCCAGCCTCGACAGGGGTAGCAATCAGCCCCAGCATTTT.